These 14 T cell receptor beta chains share one sample of origin, sequenced in a study of blood T cells in healthy people across ages. With a J-beta primer mix and a sample-barcoded 5' primer, a second PCR ran about 7 to 12 cycles. TCRdb called the 5' RACE reads again in MiXCR, with one record for every CDR3 protein. The profile shows about 900,000 distinct CDR3 sequences, about 48% of them singletons. The sample comprised blood. The receptors originated from a man aged 25 to 40 in good health.

There are many counts of this clonotype. The J gene is TRBJ2-7, the V gene TRBV7-2; 11 nucleotides line up with TRBD1. There are 14 residues in the CDR3. Germline trimming cut 5 bases from V and 7 bases from J; bases unmatched to any gene: 7. The V gene's germline CDR1 is SGHTA and CDR2 FQGNSA. CDR3 nucleotide sequence: TGTGCCAGCAGCCTGGCCGGGACAGGGGGAGAGCAGTACTTC. Its protein is CASSLAGTGGEQYF.

The table lists this clonotype with a few counts. This chain uses TRBV12-5 with TRBJ2-5; D tentatively reads TRBD1 or TRBD2 (5 bases each). The CDR3 totals 15 residues. The V gene lost 6 bases and the J gene lost 11 bases, with 25 bases spanning the gap. Germline values: CDR1 LGHNT, CDR2 FRNRAP. Here the CDR3 DNA reads TGTGCTAGTGGCTATACCGGGACCAACTTAGATGAGCAGTACTTC. It specifies CASGYTGTNLDEQYF. Filled out from reference TRBV12-5 and TRBJ2-5, the complete variable domain reads DARVTQTPRHKVTEMGQEVTMRCQPILGHNTVFWYRQTMMQGLELLAYFRNRAPLDDSGMPKDRFSAEMPDATLATLKIQPSEPRDSAVYFCASGYTGTNLDEQYFGPGTRLLVL.

The rearrangement joins TRBV7-2 to TRBJ2-5, with D possibly matching TRBD1 (6 bases). Trimming took 2 bases from V and 1 from J, leaving 14 bases between them. CDR3 length equals 16 residues. Germline V lookup: CDR1 SGHTA, CDR2 FQGNSA. This CDR3 is CASSLTRDTIQETQYF. CDR3 nucleotides: TGTGCCAGCAGCTTAACCCGGGACACCATCCAAGAGACCCAGTACTTC.

The rearrangement links TRBV3-1 to TRBJ2-5; D possibly corresponds to TRBD2 (6 bases). Germline-derived CDR1 and CDR2 are LGHDT and YNNKEL (reference sequence). Trimming left V 2 bases short and J 5 bases short, with 6 bases between. The CDR3 consists of 12 residues. As DNA, the CDR3 is TGTGCCAGCAGCCAAAGCGGGGAGACCCAGTACTTC. Its translation is CASSQSGETQYF.

This clonotype was counted a single time. V usage is TRBV6-2 or TRBV6-3 and J usage is TRBJ1-2; D gene unclear. Germline CDR1 and CDR2: MNHEY and SVGEGT. V gave up 2 bases and J gave up 7 bases, with 8 bases separating them. The CDR3 length is 12 residues. The DNA of the CDR3 is TGTGCCAGCAGTTACCTTGGGGTTGGCTACACCTTC. Its translation is CASSYLGVGYTF.

This chain connects TRBV7-2 to TRBJ2-5, with unresolved D. V was cut by 3 bases and J by 1 base, with 12 bases left in between. The germline V gene encodes CDR1 SGHTA and CDR2 FQGNSA. The CDR3 extends over 15 amino acids. This CDR3 is CASSLVLVSQETQYF. The CDR3 DNA follows: TGTGCCAGCAGCTTGGTTTTAGTCTCCCAAGAGACCCAGTACTTC.

In this sample, this clonotype turned up a few times. The chain carries TRBV7-2 and TRBJ2-3, with TRBD1 as a possible D gene (6 bases). Trimming stripped 3 bases from V and 8 bases from J, with 15 bases between. The CDR3 has 14 residues. CDR1 and CDR2 (germline): SGHTA, FQGNSA. CDR3 amino acids: CASSFPSGAGTQYF. The CDR3 DNA is TGTGCCAGCAGCTTCCCCTCAGGGGCGGGTACGCAGTATTTT.

This chain connects TRBV27 to TRBJ2-4; D gene unclear. The DNA end is more similar to TRBJ2-7, so the J call may be wrong. Germline CDR1 is MNHEY and CDR2 is SMNVEV (reference sequence). CDR3 size: 12 residues. CDR3 loop: CASSVIRGEQYF. The CDR3 nucleotides are TGTGCCAGCAGTGTAATCCGAGGCGAGCAGTACTTC.

The V gene is TRBV7-9, the J gene TRBJ1-2, with D perhaps TRBD1 (6 bases). Between the trimmed V and J ends, which lost 5 bases and 8 bases, there was a span of 15 bases. This CDR3 region has 13 residues. The germline V gene encodes CDR1 SEHNR and CDR2 FQNEAQ (reference sequence). The CDR3 spells CASSRDTGKGYTF. In DNA form, the CDR3 reads TGTGCCAGCAGCAGAGATACAGGGAAAGGCTACACCTTC.

The chain recombines TRBV13 with TRBJ2-7; no clear D. The end of the DNA aligns better with TRBJ2-4, so the J call may be wrong. The CDR3 runs 14 residues. The germline gives CDR1 PRHDT, CDR2 FYEKMQ (reference sequence). The CDR3: CASSFRPAKNIQYF. CDR3 DNA: TGTGCCAGCAGCTTCAGGCCAGCCAAAAACATTCAGTACTTC.

Concerning this clonotype itself: Without the conserved terminal phenylalanine or tryptophan, this CDR3 likely stems from a read error. The chain recombines TRBV13 with TRBJ2-1; D is unclear. Trimming removed 3 bases at V and 4 bases at J, with 13 bases between. Germline CDR1 reads PRHDT; CDR2 reads FYEKMQ (reference sequence). The CDR3 is 15 residues long. CDR3 region: CASSFTSTSYNEQFL. The CDR3 DNA sequence: TGTGCCAGCAGCTTCACTTCTACCTCTTACAATGAGCAGTTCTTA.

This clonotype has more than one count but fewer than ten. The J gene is TRBJ2-1, the V gene TRBV6-2 or TRBV6-3; D possibly corresponds to TRBD2 (6 bases). V lost 5 bases, J lost 12 bases, and 11 bases lay in between. Germline CDR1 and CDR2: MNHEY and SVGEGT. CDR3 size: 11 residues. The chain's CDR3 is CASSGGTRQFF. CDR3 sequence (DNA): TGTGCCAGCAGTGGGGGGACTCGGCAGTTCTTC.

Concerning this clonotype itself: One end of the junction is discordant with germline, which a read error may explain. The J gene is TRBJ1-1, the V gene TRBV18; D ambiguous. The CDR3 loop spans 12 amino acids. CDR1 and CDR2 (germline): KGHSH, LQKENI. In nucleotides, the CDR3 is TGTGCCAGCTCCCCACACCTCAATGAAGCTTTCTTT. It encodes CASSPHLNEAFF.

The chain combines TRBV27 with TRBJ1-6; 9 bases are a match to TRBD1. The CDR3 has 16 amino acids. Germline values: CDR1 MNHEY, CDR2 SMNVEV (reference sequence). The V and J ends lost 4 bases and 10 bases, in that order; junction bases with no gene match: 11. The CDR3 coding sequence is TGTGCCAGCAGTTCCCCGAACAGGGGGCTTGGGTCACCCCTCCACTTT. Translated: CASSSPNRGLGSPLHF.